The 9 T cell receptor beta chains listed next were all sequenced from one sample in a study of T cell repertoires in cytomegalovirus infection. TCRdb passed the reads through MiXCR, listing each CDR3 protein once. The sample holds 800,000 to 950,000 distinct CDR3 sequences, 30% to 35% seen once. These receptors lack a known antigen. Sequencing used cultured CD8+ T cells from PBMCs, obtained from culture after CMV antigen stimulation. Receptors originate from a human donor in good health (CMV status not recorded). Some clones in this sample may be carry-over from other donors' samples.

This clonotype was observed many times. The CDR3, as DNA: TGTGCCAGCAGCGACTCCGGGACGGCCGGGGAGCTGTTTTTT. Translated: CASSDSGTAGELFF. The chain recombines TRBV7-9 with TRBJ2-2, with D perhaps matching TRBD1 or TRBD2 (5 bases each). This CDR3 region has 14 residues. Trimming took off 5 bases at V and 6 bases at J, with 13 bases between the two ends. Looked up from germline, CDR1 is SEHNR and CDR2 is FQNEAQ (reference sequence). The full variable domain, rest sourced from reference TRBV7-9 and TRBJ2-2, is DTGVSQNPRHKITKRGQNVTFRCDPISEHNRLYWYRQTLGQGPEFLTYFQNEAQLEKSRLLSDRFSAERPKGSFSTLEIQRTEQGDSAMYLCASSDSGTAGELFFGEGSRLTVL.

The chain joins TRBV5-4 to TRBJ2-7, with unresolved D. The germline gives CDR1 SGHNT, CDR2 YYREEE (reference sequence). The CDR3 sequence is 13 residues long. Trimming removed 2 bases at V and 2 bases at J, with 8 bases between. Here the CDR3 DNA reads TGTGCCAGCAGCTTAGGTAGACCCTACGAGCAGTACTTC. Amino acid sequence: CASSLGRPYEQYF.

The sample holds a few counts of this clonotype. The rearrangement links TRBV5-5 to TRBJ2-1; TRBD1 aligns across 11 bases. Germline V gene data show CDR1 as SGHKS and CDR2 as YYEKEE (reference sequence). Trimming cost V 4 bases and J 7 bases; bases outside gene matches: 16. The CDR3 sequence is 18 residues long. The CDR3 region has the DNA TGTGCCAGCAGCCGACCTGTCCGGGGGACAGGGGGGGTGAATGAGCAGTTCTTC. Encoded protein: CASSRPVRGTGGVNEQFF.

V usage is TRBV10-1 and J usage is TRBJ2-7; D remains ambiguous. The V end lost 4 bases, the J end lost 9 bases, and 16 bases lay between the germline ends. Germline V gene data show CDR1 as WNHNN and CDR2 as SYGVQD (reference sequence). The CDR3 is 13 amino acids. The CDR3 region is CASSAIFGLGQYF. CDR3 sequence (DNA): TGCGCCAGCAGTGCGATTTTTGGCCTCGGGCAGTACTTC.

A few counts support this clonotype. This chain connects TRBV12-3 or TRBV12-4 to TRBJ2-1, with D possibly TRBD2 on 6 matching bases. Between the trimmed V and J ends, which lost 2 bases and 10 bases, there was a span of 9 bases. The CDR3 extends over 12 amino acids. The CDR3 coding sequence is TGTGCCAGCAGTTTACAGGGACTGGAGCAGTTCTTC. Translated: CASSLQGLEQFF.

This chain joins TRBV2 and TRBJ1-5; tentatively, D is TRBD1 (5 bases). Germline-derived CDR1 and CDR2 are SNHLY and FYNNEI. There are 14 residues in the CDR3. The ends were cut back, 8 bases at V and 0 bases at J, with 11 bases in the middle. This CDR3 reads CASRWGDSNQPQHF. Here the CDR3 DNA reads TGTGCCAGCCGGTGGGGGGATAGCAATCAGCCCCAGCATTTT.

V gene TRBV7-8 combines with J gene TRBJ1-1, with D unclear. The CDR3 is made up of 14 amino acids. V lost 5 bases to trimming and J lost 8 bases, with 18 bases between them. The germline V gene has CDR1 SGHVS and CDR2 FQNEAQ. The CDR3 DNA sequence: TGTGCCAGCAGCCCTCTTCGGAAGGGAGCCGAAGCTTTCTTT. Its translation: CASSPLRKGAEAFF.

This clonotype has a handful of counts. The rearrangement joins TRBV6-6 to TRBJ1-4; D might be TRBD1 (5 bases). The V gene lost 9 bases and the J gene lost 8 bases, with 19 bases spanning the gap. The CDR3 length is 14 residues. Germline assignment: CDR1 MNHNY and CDR2 SVGAGI (reference sequence). As DNA, the CDR3 is TGTGCCAGTCACCGGGAGGGGTGGGAGGAAAAACTGTTTTTT. Encoded protein: CASHREGWEEKLFF.

This chain links TRBV6-6 with TRBJ1-1; no reliable D call. The CDR3 runs 13 residues. CDR1 is MNHNY, CDR2 SVGAGI, per germline (reference sequence). V was shortened by 2 bases and J by 4 bases, with 8 bases between the two germline ends. CDR3 loop: CASSYDVGTEAFF. The CDR3 DNA reads as TGTGCCAGCAGTTACGATGTGGGCACTGAAGCTTTCTTT.